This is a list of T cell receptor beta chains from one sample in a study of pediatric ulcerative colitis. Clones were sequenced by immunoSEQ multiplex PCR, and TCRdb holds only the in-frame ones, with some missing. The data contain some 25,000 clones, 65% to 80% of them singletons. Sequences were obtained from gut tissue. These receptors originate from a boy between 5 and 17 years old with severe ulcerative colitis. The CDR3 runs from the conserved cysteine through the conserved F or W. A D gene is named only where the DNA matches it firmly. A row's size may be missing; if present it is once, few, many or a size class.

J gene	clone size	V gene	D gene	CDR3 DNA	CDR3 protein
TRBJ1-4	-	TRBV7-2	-	TGTGCCAGCAGCTTAGTTCCCTGGGATCGGAATGAAAAACTGTTTTTT	CASSLVPWDRNEKLFF
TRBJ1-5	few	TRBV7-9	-	TGTGCCAGCAGCTATTACACCGACGGCAATCAGCCCCAGCATTTT	CASSYYTDGNQPQHF
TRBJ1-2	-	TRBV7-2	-	TGTGCCAGTCGGAACTATGGCTACACCTTC	CASRNYGYTF
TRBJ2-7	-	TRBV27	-	TGTGCCAGCAGTCCCCGACAGTTTTTGGGATACGAGCAGTACTTC	CASSPRQFLGYEQYF
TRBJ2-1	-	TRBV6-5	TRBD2	TGTGCCAGCAGTTATCTAGCGGGAGGAGGGGAGCAGTTCTTC	CASSYLAGGGEQFF
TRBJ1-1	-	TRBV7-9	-	TGTGCCAGCAGCTTAGCGCGAGACAACGCTGAAGCTTTCTTT	CASSLARDNAEAFF
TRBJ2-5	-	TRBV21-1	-	TGTGCCAGCAGCAGACTAGCGGGAGAAGAGACCCAGTACTTC	CASSRLAGEETQYF
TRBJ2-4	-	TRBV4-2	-	TGTGCCAGCAGCCAAGGCGGGCCGGAGAGAAACATTCAGTACTTC	CASSQGGPERNIQYF
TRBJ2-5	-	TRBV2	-	TGTGCCAGCAGTGAAGCGTACGGGAGCGGCGAGACCCAGTACTTC	CASSEAYGSGETQYF
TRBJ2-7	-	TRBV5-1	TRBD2	TGCGCCAGCAGATATACTAGCGGCTCCTACGAGCAGTACTTC	CASRYTSGSYEQYF
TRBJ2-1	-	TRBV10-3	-	TGTGCCATCAGGGGGACTGACTACAATGAGCAGTTCTTC	CAIRGTDYNEQFF
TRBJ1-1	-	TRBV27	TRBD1	TGTGCCAGCAGTCCACAGACAGGGGGAACCACTGAAGCTTTCTTT	CASSPQTGGTTEAFF
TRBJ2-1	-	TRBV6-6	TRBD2	TGTGCCAGCAGCCCCACCGGGACTAGCGGGAGTAGGGAGCAGTTCTTC	CASSPTGTSGSREQFF
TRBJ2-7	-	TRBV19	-	TGTGCCAGTAGTAGCGGGGCCAGGCCCTACGAGCAGTACTTC	CASSSGARPYEQYF
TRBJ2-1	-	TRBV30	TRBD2	TGTGCCTGCCGACTAGCGGGCGACTCTAAGCAGTTCTTC	CACRLAGDSKQFF
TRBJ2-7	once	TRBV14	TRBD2	TGTGCCAGCAGCCAAAGGAGGCCTAGCGGAGAGGGCGAGCAGTACTTC	CASSQRRPSGEGEQYF
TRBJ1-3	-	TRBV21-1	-	TGTGCCAGCAGCAAAGTTAGGGGGGCCGCGAGCTCTGGAAACACCATATATTTT	CASSKVRGAASSGNTIYF
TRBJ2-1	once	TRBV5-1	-	TGCGCCAGCAGCTTGGCCTTCGGGACTTACAATGAGCAGTTCTTC	CASSLAFGTYNEQFF
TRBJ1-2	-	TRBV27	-	TGTGCCAGCAGTCCAAGAGTAGGTGCTAACTATGGCTACACCTTC	CASSPRVGANYGYTF
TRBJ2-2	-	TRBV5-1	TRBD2	TGCGCCAGCAGCCCCACTAGCGGGAGGTTCGGGGAGCTGTTTTTT	CASSPTSGRFGELFF
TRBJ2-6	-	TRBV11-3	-	TGTGCCAGCAGCCACAGAGGCAGCTCTGGGGCCAACGTCCTGACTTTC	CASSHRGSSGANVLTF
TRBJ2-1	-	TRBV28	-	TGTGCCAGCAGTTTGGGCAGGGCAATTGGTATCTTC	CASSLGRAIGIF
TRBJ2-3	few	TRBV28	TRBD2	TGTGCCAGCAGTTTAGGAGGACTAGCGGGAGGGTCCCGTTTAACGCAGTATTTT	CASSLGGLAGGSRLTQYF
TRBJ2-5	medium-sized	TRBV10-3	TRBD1	TGTGCCATCAGTCGAAGTGGACAGGGAGAGGTGGAGACCCAGTACTTC	CAISRSGQGEVETQYF
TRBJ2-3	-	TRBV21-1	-	TGTGCCAGCAGCAGATTAGCGGGAGAAGGCACAGATACGCAGTATTTT	CASSRLAGEGTDTQYF
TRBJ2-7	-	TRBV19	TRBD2	TGTGCCAGTAGTACGTCGACTAGCGGATTATACGAGCAGTACTTC	CASSTSTSGLYEQYF
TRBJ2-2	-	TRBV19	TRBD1	TGTGCCAGTAGTGTACTAACAGGGGGCGAGGCCGGGGAGCTGTTTTTT	CASSVLTGGEAGELFF
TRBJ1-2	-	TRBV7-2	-	TGTGCCAGCAGCTTAGAGGCGGGGGGTGAAGGCTACACCTTC	CASSLEAGGEGYTF
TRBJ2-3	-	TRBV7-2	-	TGTGCCAGCAGCTTACACTCCGTGACAAACACAGATACGCAGTATTTT	CASSLHSVTNTDTQYF
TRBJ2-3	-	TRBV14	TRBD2	TGTGCCAGCAGCCCCTGGGTAGCGGGAGGAACAGATACGCAGTATTTT	CASSPWVAGGTDTQYF
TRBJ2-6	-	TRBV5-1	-	TGCGCCAGCAGCCCACAACCCTCTGGGGCCAACGTCCTGACTTTC	CASSPQPSGANVLTF
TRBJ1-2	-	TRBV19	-	TGTGCCAGTAGTATTATGTCGGGCTATGGCTACACCTTC	CASSIMSGYGYTF
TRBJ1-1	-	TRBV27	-	TGTGCCAGCAGTCCACGAGAGGGGCCTTACACTGAAGCTTTCTTT	CASSPREGPYTEAFF
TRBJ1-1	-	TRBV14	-	TGTGCCAGCAAACCCGGGGGGCGGACTGAAGCTTTCTTT	CASKPGGRTEAFF
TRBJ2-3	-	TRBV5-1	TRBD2	TGCGCCAGCAGCATGAGGACTAGCGGGAGGGCCAGTGATACGCAGTATTTT	CASSMRTSGRASDTQYF
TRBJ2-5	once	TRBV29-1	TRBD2	TGCAGCGTCGTAGCGGGAGGGCCAGGGGAGACCCAGTACTTC	CSVVAGGPGETQYF
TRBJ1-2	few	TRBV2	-	TGTGCCAGCAGCAATGGGCGCAGCCAAGGTGGCTACACCTTC	CASSNGRSQGGYTF
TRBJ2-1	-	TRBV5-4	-	TGTGCCAGCAGCTTGGCCAGTAGCTCCTACAATGAGCAGTTCTTC	CASSLASSSYNEQFF
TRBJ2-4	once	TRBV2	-	TGTGCCTGCGCCCCGGGGGCAGGAAACATTCAGTACTTC	CACAPGAGNIQYF
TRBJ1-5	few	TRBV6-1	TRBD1	TGTGCCGCCGGACAGGGGGGCTATCAGCCCCAGCATTTT	CAAGQGGYQPQHF
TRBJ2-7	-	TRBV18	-	TGTGCCAGCTCACCAAACTACGAGCAGTACTTC	CASSPNYEQYF
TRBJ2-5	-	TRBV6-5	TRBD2	TGTGCCAGCAGCGCGGGGGGGCAGCAAGAGACCCAGTACTTC	CASSAGGQQETQYF
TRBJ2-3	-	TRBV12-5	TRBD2	TGTGCTAGTGGTGGGCTAGCGGGAGTCGCAGATACGCAGTATTTT	CASGGLAGVADTQYF
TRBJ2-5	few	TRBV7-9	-	TGTGCCAGCAGCATATCGACTCAGTACCAAGAGACCCAGTACTTC	CASSISTQYQETQYF
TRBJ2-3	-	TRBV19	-	TGTGCCAGTAGTATTCTTCTAGGTGGCACAGATACGCAGTATTTT	CASSILLGGTDTQYF
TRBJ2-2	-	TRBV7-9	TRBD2	TGTGCCAGCAGCTTAGTGGGGACTAGCGGGGCCCAACCCGGGGAGCTGTTTTTT	CASSLVGTSGAQPGELFF
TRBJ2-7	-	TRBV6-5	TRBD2	TGTGCCAGCAGTGGAGCGGGAGACCACGAGCAGTACTTC	CASSGAGDHEQYF
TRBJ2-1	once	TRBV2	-	TGTGCCAGCCAGCAGGGGGGCGATGAGCAGTTCTTC	CASQQGGDEQFF
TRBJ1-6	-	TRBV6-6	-	TGTGCCAGCAGTTACTCGCGGGGATCGAATAATTCACCCCTCCACTTT	CASSYSRGSNNSPLHF
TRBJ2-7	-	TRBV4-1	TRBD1	TGCGCCAGCAGCCAAGACCCGACAGGGACCTACGAGCAGTACTTC	CASSQDPTGTYEQYF
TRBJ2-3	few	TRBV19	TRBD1	TGTGCCAGTAGCGACAGGGCGGGCACAGATACGCAGTATTTT	CASSDRAGTDTQYF
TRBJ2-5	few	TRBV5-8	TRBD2	TGTGCCAGCAGCTCTCGGACGGTCGGGGGGTTAGAGACCCAGTACTTC	CASSSRTVGGLETQYF
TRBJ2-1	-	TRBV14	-	TGTGCCAGCAGCCAGTACAATGAGCAGTTCTTC	CASSQYNEQFF
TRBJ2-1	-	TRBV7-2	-	TGTGCCAGCAGCTCCCCTCCGGACCCCTTTTACAATGAGCAGTTCTTC	CASSSPPDPFYNEQFF
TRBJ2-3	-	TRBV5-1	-	TGCGCCAGCAGCCCGGGGGGCACAGATACGCAGTATTTT	CASSPGGTDTQYF